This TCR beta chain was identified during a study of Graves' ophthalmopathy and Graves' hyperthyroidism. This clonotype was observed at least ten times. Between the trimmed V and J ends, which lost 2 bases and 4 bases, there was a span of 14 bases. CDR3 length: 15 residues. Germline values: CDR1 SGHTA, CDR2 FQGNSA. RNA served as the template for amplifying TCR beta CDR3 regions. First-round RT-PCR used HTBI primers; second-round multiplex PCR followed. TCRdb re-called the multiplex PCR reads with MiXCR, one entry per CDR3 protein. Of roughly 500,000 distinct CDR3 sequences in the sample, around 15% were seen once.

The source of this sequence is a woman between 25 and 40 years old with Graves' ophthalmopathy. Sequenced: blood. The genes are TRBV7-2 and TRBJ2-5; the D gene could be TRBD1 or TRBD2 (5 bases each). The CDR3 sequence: CASSLYPGRGETQYF. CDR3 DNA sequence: TGTGCCAGCAGCTTATATCCGGGAAGGGGAGAGACCCAGTACTTC.